This T cell receptor beta chain came from a study of T cell clones after liver transplantation. Study-wide background: Immunosuppression withdrawal was tried within 2 years after liver transplantation in this trial. Third-party-reactive TCRbeta sequences from pre-transplant mixed lymphocyte reactions served as antigen-independent comparators. Draws occurred before transplant, before withdrawal, and after complete or failed withdrawal.

Notes on this clone: Its antigen is unknown.

The CDR3 length is 14 residues. Looked up from germline, CDR1 is SGHRS and CDR2 is YFSETQ. V was shortened by 6 bases and J by 4 bases, with 15 bases between the two germline ends. Overall study results and limits: In most of the 8 subjects, circulating graft-donor-reactive CD4 TCRbeta sequences fell significantly after transplant.

Clones were sequenced by immunoSEQ multiplex PCR, and TCRdb holds only the in-frame ones, with some missing. This sample yields 65,000 to 95,000 clones, of which around 80% are seen a single time; approximately 0.55% belongs to the top ten. The sequence was collected from a human donor who received a liver transplant. The sequencing used CD4+ T cells from blood, collected before liver transplant. The gene calls are TRBV5-1 and TRBJ2-3; D is perhaps TRBD1 (6 bases). CDR3 DNA sequence: TGCGCCAGCAAGGTCCAGGGGTATTCAGATACGCAGTATTTT. Protein sequence: CASKVQGYSDTQYF.